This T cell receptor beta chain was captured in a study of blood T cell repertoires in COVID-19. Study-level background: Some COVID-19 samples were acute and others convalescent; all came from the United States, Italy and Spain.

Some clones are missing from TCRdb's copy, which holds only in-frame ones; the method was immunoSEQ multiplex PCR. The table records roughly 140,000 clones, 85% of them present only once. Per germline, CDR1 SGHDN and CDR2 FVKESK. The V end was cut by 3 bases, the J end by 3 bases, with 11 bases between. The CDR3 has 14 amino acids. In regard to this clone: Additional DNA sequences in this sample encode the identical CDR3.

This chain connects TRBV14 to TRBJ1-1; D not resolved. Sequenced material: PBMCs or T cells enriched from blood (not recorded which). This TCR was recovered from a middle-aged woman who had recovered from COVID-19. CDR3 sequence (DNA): TGTGCCAGCAGCCAGGCCGGCAGGTACACTGAAGCTTTCTTT. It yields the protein CASSQAGRYTEAFF.